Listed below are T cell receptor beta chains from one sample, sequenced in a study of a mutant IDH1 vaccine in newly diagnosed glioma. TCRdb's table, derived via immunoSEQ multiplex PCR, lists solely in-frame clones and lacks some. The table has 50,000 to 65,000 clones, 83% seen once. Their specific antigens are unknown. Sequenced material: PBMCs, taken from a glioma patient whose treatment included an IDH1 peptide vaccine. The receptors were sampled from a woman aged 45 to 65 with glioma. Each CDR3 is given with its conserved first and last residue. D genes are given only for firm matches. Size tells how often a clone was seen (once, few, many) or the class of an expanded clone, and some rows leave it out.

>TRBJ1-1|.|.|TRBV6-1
CASSERRQGGSEAFF
TGTGCCAGCAGTGAAAGGCGTCAGGGAGGATCTGAAGCTTTCTTT
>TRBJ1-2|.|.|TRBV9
CASSAWDTGGYGYTF
TGTGCCAGCAGCGCCTGGGACACCGGAGGCTATGGCTACACCTTC
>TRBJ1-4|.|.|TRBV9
CASSVEVLGKLFF
TGTGCCAGCAGCGTAGAAGTTTTGGGAAAACTGTTTTTT
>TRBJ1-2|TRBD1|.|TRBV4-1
CASSPLGPGQGVGGYTF
TGCGCCAGCAGCCCGTTGGGACCGGGACAGGGGGTGGGCGGCTACACCTTC
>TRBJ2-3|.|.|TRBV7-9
CASSRHSWDGTDTQYF
TGTGCCAGCAGCCGACATTCCTGGGATGGCACAGATACGCAGTATTTT
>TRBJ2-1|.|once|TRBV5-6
CASSLARLDAYNEQFF
TGTGCCAGCAGCTTGGCCAGGCTAGACGCCTACAATGAGCAGTTCTTC
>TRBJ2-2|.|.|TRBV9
CASSARTEIGELFF
TGTGCCAGCAGCGCCCGGACAGAAATCGGGGAGCTGTTTTTT
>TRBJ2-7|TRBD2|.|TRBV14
CASSQGTTPYEQYF
TGTGCCAGCAGCCAGGGGACTACACCCTACGAGCAGTACTTC
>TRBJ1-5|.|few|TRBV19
CASTPTAYSNQPQHF
TGTGCCAGTACCCCTACAGCTTATAGCAATCAGCCCCAGCATTTT
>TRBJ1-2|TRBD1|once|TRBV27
CASSLAWTGGLRDGYTF
TGTGCCAGCAGTTTAGCGTGGACAGGGGGGCTTCGGGATGGCTACACCTTC
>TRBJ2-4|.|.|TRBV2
CASMGEVKNIQYF
TGTGCCAGCATGGGCGAAGTCAAAAACATTCAGTACTTC
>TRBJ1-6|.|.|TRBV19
CASSIGGRYNSPLHF
TGTGCCAGTAGTATCGGGGGCAGGTATAATTCACCCCTCCACTTT
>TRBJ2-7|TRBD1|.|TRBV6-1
CATTGQGYEQYF
TGTGCCACTACAGGACAGGGATACGAGCAGTACTTC
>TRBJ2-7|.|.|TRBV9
CASSAGLGSSYEQYF
TGTGCCAGCAGCGCCGGATTGGGGAGCTCCTACGAGCAGTACTTC
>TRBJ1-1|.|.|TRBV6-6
CASSYPESEAFF
TGTGCCAGCAGTTACCCCGAGTCTGAAGCTTTCTTT
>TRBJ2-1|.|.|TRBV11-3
CASSQEDKEQFF
TGTGCCAGCAGCCAAGAGGACAAGGAGCAGTTCTTC
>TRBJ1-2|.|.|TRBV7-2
CASSPKPGLNYGYTF
TGTGCCAGCAGTCCAAAACCGGGTCTTAACTATGGCTACACCTTC
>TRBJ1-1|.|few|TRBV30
CAWSVLGETEAFF
TGTGCCTGGAGTGTACTAGGGGAAACTGAAGCTTTCTTT
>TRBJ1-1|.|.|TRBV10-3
CAISGGGRDTEAFF
TGTGCCATCTCCGGAGGCGGGCGGGACACTGAAGCTTTCTTT
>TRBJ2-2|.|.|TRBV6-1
CASWNGGTGELFF
TGTGCCAGCTGGAACGGGGGCACCGGGGAGCTGTTTTTT
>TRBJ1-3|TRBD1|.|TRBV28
CASSQGQAGNTIYF
TGTGCCAGCAGTCAGGGACAGGCTGGAAACACCATATATTTT
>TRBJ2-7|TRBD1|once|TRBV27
CASSPPIITGAPHEQYF
TGTGCCAGCAGCCCACCTATAATTACAGGGGCCCCCCACGAGCAGTACTTC
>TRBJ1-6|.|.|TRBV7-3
CASRPGPNSPLHF
TGTGCCAGCAGACCTGGTCCGAATTCACCCCTCCACTTT
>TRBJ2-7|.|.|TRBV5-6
CASSKDPYEQYF
TGTGCCAGCAGCAAAGACCCCTACGAGCAGTACTTC
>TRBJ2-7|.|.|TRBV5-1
CASSLGISYEQYF
TGCGCCAGCAGCCTCGGGATCTCCTACGAGCAGTACTTC
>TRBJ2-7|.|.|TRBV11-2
CASSLFGNFEQYF
TGTGCCAGCAGCTTATTCGGTAACTTCGAGCAGTACTTC
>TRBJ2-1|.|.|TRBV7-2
CASRIGGPDEQFF
TGTGCCAGCAGGATCGGGGGGCCGGATGAGCAGTTCTTC
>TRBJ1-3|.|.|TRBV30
CAWSVAAQLGNTIYF
TGTGCCTGGAGTGTAGCCGCCCAGCTCGGAAACACCATATATTTT
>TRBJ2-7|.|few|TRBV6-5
CASSYRRDRPYEQYF
TGTGCCAGCAGTTACCGGCGAGACAGACCTTACGAGCAGTACTTC